This is a list of T cell receptor beta chains from one sample in a study of T cell changes during pregnancy in multiple sclerosis. Only in-frame clones appear in the TCRdb table, and some are missing; sequencing was by immunoSEQ multiplex PCR. This sample has about 50,000 clones; about nine tenths occur once, and the top ten carry around 0.27%. The sequencing used CD4+ T cells from peripheral blood mononuclear cells, collected in the second trimester of pregnancy. The receptors stem from a female donor with multiple sclerosis, enrolled in a pregnancy study. Each CDR3 is given with its conserved first and last residue. A D gene is named only where the DNA matches it firmly. The listing skips clone size in some rows; elsewhere it reads once, few, many or a size class.

d_call | j_call | clone_size | v_call | cdr3_aa | cdr3_nt
TRBD1 | TRBJ2-3 | - | TRBV5-1 | CASSWDRTSTDTQYF | TGCGCCAGCAGCTGGGACAGAACTAGCACAGATACGCAGTATTTT
TRBD1 | TRBJ2-5 | - | TRBV6-1 | CASSITGGVGETQYF | TGTGCCAGCAGTATTACAGGGGGAGTGGGAGAGACCCAGTACTTC
- | TRBJ2-2 | - | TRBV7-3 | CASSLNPGATTGELFF | TGTGCCAGCAGCTTAAATCCGGGAGCTACCACCGGGGAGCTGTTTTTT
TRBD2 | TRBJ2-3 | once | TRBV7-9 | CASSLGGLVGPTDTQYF | TGTGCCAGCAGCTTAGGGGGACTAGTTGGCCCCACAGATACGCAGTATTTT
- | TRBJ1-5 | - | TRBV11-2 | CASSFNGREANQPQHF | TGTGCCAGCAGCTTTAACGGCAGGGAAGCAAATCAGCCCCAGCATTTT
TRBD1 | TRBJ2-1 | - | TRBV5-1 | CASRGGRQGPYNEQFF | TGCGCCAGCAGGGGTGGAAGACAGGGGCCCTACAATGAGCAGTTCTTC
TRBD1 | TRBJ2-1 | - | TRBV9 | CASSTLTGQGALDEQFF | TGTGCCAGCAGCACCCTCACGGGGCAGGGGGCATTGGATGAGCAGTTCTTC
TRBD1 | TRBJ2-3 | - | TRBV6-1 | CASSPRTGGTDTQYF | TGTGCCAGCAGTCCCCGGACAGGGGGAACAGATACGCAGTATTTT
- | TRBJ1-1 | - | TRBV7-9 | CASIRDTDTEAFF | TGTGCCAGCATACGGGACACCGACACTGAAGCTTTCTTT
- | TRBJ2-7 | - | TRBV14 | CASSQGVTDYYEQYF | TGTGCCAGCAGCCAAGGAGTCACAGATTACTACGAGCAGTACTTC
- | TRBJ2-1 | once | TRBV2 | CASRGRSSYNEQFF | TGTGCCAGCAGGGGGAGGAGCTCCTACAATGAGCAGTTCTTC
- | TRBJ2-2 | - | TRBV7-3 | CASSPPAGELFF | TGTGCCAGCAGCCCTCCGGCCGGGGAGCTGTTTTTT
TRBD1 | TRBJ2-1 | - | TRBV27 | CASSRDREVAFDDEQFF | TGTGCCAGCAGCAGGGACAGGGAAGTGGCTTTCGACGATGAGCAGTTCTTC
TRBD2 | TRBJ2-2 | - | TRBV12-5 | CASGPIAGGYTGELFF | TGTGCTAGTGGTCCTATAGCGGGAGGGTACACCGGGGAGCTGTTTTTT
- | TRBJ1-1 | - | TRBV21-1 | CASSGDRISGEAFF | TGTGCCAGCTCGGGGGATAGGATATCGGGTGAAGCTTTCTTT
- | TRBJ1-6 | - | TRBV11-2 | CASSPRQIGPNSPLHF | TGTGCCAGCAGCCCCCGACAGATAGGCCCGAATTCACCCCTCCACTTT
TRBD1 | TRBJ2-1 | - | TRBV27 | CASSFLGDSNNEQFF | TGTGCCAGCAGTTTCCTGGGGGACAGCAACAATGAGCAGTTCTTC
- | TRBJ1-1 | - | TRBV6-4 | CASRKDRTKNTEAFF | TGTGCCAGCAGAAAGGACCGGACTAAGAACACTGAAGCTTTCTTT
- | TRBJ1-2 | - | TRBV6-5 | CASSYDRKIGGYTF | TGTGCCAGCAGTTACGACAGGAAAATCGGGGGCTACACCTTC
- | TRBJ1-1 | - | TRBV14 | CASSLGGWGAFF | TGTGCCAGCAGCCTCGGGGGATGGGGAGCTTTCTTT
- | TRBJ2-3 | - | TRBV6-5 | CATLRSGPDTQYF | TGTGCCACCCTTAGGAGCGGGCCAGATACGCAGTATTTT
- | TRBJ1-5 | - | TRBV27 | CASPPGEMLSNQPQHF | TGTGCCAGCCCCCCAGGGGAAATGTTGAGCAATCAGCCCCAGCATTTT
- | TRBJ2-1 | - | TRBV14 | CASSQLPGDPRSLQFF | TGTGCCAGCAGCCAACTACCGGGGGACCCTCGTAGTCTTCAGTTCTTC
TRBD1 | TRBJ1-4 | - | TRBV6-6 | CASSSHRGSTNEKLFF | TGTGCCAGCAGTTCCCACAGGGGCTCAACTAATGAAAAACTGTTTTTT
TRBD2 | TRBJ2-7 | once | TRBV5-1 | CASRGGESSYEQYF | TGCGCCAGCCGGGGGGGGGAGAGCTCCTACGAGCAGTACTTC
- | TRBJ2-3 | - | TRBV5-4 | CASSPRGSTDTQYF | TGTGCCAGCAGCCCTCGAGGTAGCACAGATACGCAGTATTTT
TRBD1 | TRBJ2-5 | - | TRBV5-1 | CASRLVGRGQRVETQYF | TGCGCCAGCAGGCTCGTGGGCAGGGGGCAGCGGGTGGAGACCCAGTACTTC
- | TRBJ2-5 | - | TRBV7-2 | CASSSGLVGETQYF | TGTGCCAGCAGCTCCGGACTTGTAGGAGAGACCCAGTACTTC
TRBD2 | TRBJ2-5 | - | TRBV30 | CAWRFGGGDQETQYF | TGTGCCTGGCGATTCGGCGGGGGGGACCAAGAGACCCAGTACTTC